Ten or more counts support the clone carrying this TCR beta chain. Antigen: not known. One entry per CDR3 protein results from TCRdb running MiXCR on the reads. The profile shows 350,000 to 450,000 distinct CDR3 sequences, less than 20% of them singletons. The sample comes from a study of T cell repertoires in cytomegalovirus infection. On the study more broadly: Public TCR beta signatures were indicative of both CMV infection and a matching HLA type.

With 0 bases removed from V and 0 bases from J, the gap between germline ends came to 12 bases. The CDR3 is 16 amino acids. Per the germline V gene, CDR1 is SGHTA and CDR2 is FQGNSA. General study findings and limits: Within the response measured ex vivo, HLA-C-restricted CMV-specific TCR beta clonotypes were dominant. Carriers of CMV plus the relevant HLA were identified by cumulative public TCR beta family frequency.

The sequence derives from a human donor in good health (CMV status not recorded). Some clones in this sample may be carry-over from other donors' samples. V gene TRBV7-2 combines with J gene TRBJ2-7; a weak D match, TRBD2 (6 bases). Source material: PBMCs. Here the CDR3 DNA reads TGTGCCAGCAGCTTAGCTGCGGGGACTCCCTCCTACGAGCAGTACTTC. This translates into CASSLAAGTPSYEQYF. Drawing the rest from reference TRBV7-2 and TRBJ2-7, the complete variable domain is GAGVSQSPSNKVTEKGKDVELRCDPISGHTALYWYRQSLGQGLEFLIYFQGNSAPDKSGLPSDRFSAERTGGSVSTLTIQRTQQEDSAVYLCASSLAAGTPSYEQYFGPGTRLTVT.